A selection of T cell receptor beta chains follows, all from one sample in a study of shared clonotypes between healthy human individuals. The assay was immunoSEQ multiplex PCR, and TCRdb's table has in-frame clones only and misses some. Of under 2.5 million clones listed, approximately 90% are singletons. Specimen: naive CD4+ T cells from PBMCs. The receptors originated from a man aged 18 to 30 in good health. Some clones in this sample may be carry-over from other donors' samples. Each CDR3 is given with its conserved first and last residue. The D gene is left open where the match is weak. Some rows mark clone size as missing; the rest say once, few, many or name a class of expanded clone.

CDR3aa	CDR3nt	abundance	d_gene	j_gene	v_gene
CASSYRVGTEAFF	TGTGCCAGCAGCTACCGTGTGGGCACTGAAGCTTTCTTT	-	-	TRBJ1-1	TRBV6-4
CASRILGMGLANYGYTF	TGTGCCAGCAGGATTCTTGGAATGGGGCTAGCTAACTATGGCTACACCTTC	-	-	TRBJ1-2	TRBV5-5
CASSPTRAAGTRDTQYF	TGTGCCAGCTCACCAACTCGGGCGGCAGGTACGCGTGATACGCAGTATTTT	-	-	TRBJ2-3	TRBV18
CASSLVRARPNTEAFF	TGCGCCAGCAGCTTGGTGAGGGCGAGGCCAAACACTGAAGCTTTCTTT	-	-	TRBJ1-1	TRBV5-1
CASSQQETNYGYTF	TGTGCCAGCAGCCAACAAGAGACTAACTATGGCTACACCTTC	once	-	TRBJ1-2	TRBV7-8
CASSVGTGDQPQHF	TGCGCCAGCAGCGTCGGGACAGGGGATCAGCCCCAGCATTTT	-	TRBD1	TRBJ1-5	TRBV5-1
CASTSLGEGDTQYF	TGTGCCAGCACCTCCCTCGGGGAGGGAGATACGCAGTATTTT	once	TRBD2	TRBJ2-3	TRBV7-2
CASSVGPSGTDTQYF	TGTGCCAGCAGCGTAGGGCCTAGCGGCACAGATACGCAGTATTTT	-	-	TRBJ2-3	TRBV9
CASSLMGWYDRQGSYEQYF	TGTGCCAGCAGTTTAATGGGATGGTATGACCGACAGGGGTCCTACGAGCAGTACTTC	-	TRBD1	TRBJ2-7	TRBV28
CASSEGWAGGSYTF	TGTGCCAGCAGTGAGGGATGGGCAGGGGGCTCCTACACCTTC	-	TRBD1	TRBJ1-2	TRBV2
CASSLMSGYGYTF	TGTGCCAGCAGCTTAATGTCAGGTTATGGCTACACCTTC	-	-	TRBJ1-2	TRBV11-1
CASSIHSQGGGTDIQYF	TGTGCCAGTAGTATACACTCCCAGGGAGGGGGGACGGACATTCAGTACTTC	-	-	TRBJ2-4	TRBV19
CASREGGLEKLFF	TGCGCCAGCAGGGAAGGAGGACTCGAAAAACTGTTTTTT	-	-	TRBJ1-4	TRBV5-1
CASSGEWELFF	TGTGCCAGCAGTGGAGAGTGGGAGCTGTTTTTT	few	-	TRBJ2-2	TRBV2
CASSQDYGQTDTQYF	TGCGCCAGCAGCCAAGATTACGGCCAGACAGATACGCAGTATTTT	-	-	TRBJ2-3	TRBV4-3
CASSITDVSYEQYF	TGTGCCAGCTCAATTACCGACGTCTCCTACGAGCAGTACTTC	-	-	TRBJ2-7	TRBV18
CASSSQETQYF	TGTGCCAGCAGTTCTCAAGAGACCCAGTACTTC	-	-	TRBJ2-5	TRBV6-5
CASSLWAAPSYEQYF	TGTGCCAGCAGTTTATGGGCCGCTCCCTCCTACGAGCAGTACTTC	-	-	TRBJ2-7	TRBV28
CAISENLPYEQYF	TGTGCCATCAGTGAGAACTTACCATACGAGCAGTACTTC	-	-	TRBJ2-7	TRBV10-3
CASSDTGTGKNTIYF	TGTGCCAGCAGTGACACCGGGACAGGGAAAAACACCATATATTTT	-	TRBD1	TRBJ1-3	TRBV2
CASSLRGEGDYEQYF	TGTGCCAGCAGCTTAAGGGGGGAAGGGGACTACGAGCAGTACTTC	-	-	TRBJ2-7	TRBV7-9
CASSLETEQYGYTF	TGTGCCAGCAGCTTAGAGACAGAACAGTATGGCTACACCTTC	-	-	TRBJ1-2	TRBV7-9
CASSQVQGSTDTQYF	TGTGCCAGCAGCCAAGTGCAGGGGAGCACAGATACGCAGTATTTT	-	-	TRBJ2-3	TRBV14
CASSSPGQGETQYF	TGTGCCAGCAGCTCTCCGGGACAGGGAGAGACCCAGTACTTC	-	TRBD1	TRBJ2-5	TRBV5-4
CASSFGGNQPQHF	TGTGCCAGCAGTTTTGGTGGGAATCAGCCCCAGCATTTT	-	-	TRBJ1-5	TRBV27
CASSLGQTSREKLFF	TGTGCCAGCAGCTTAGGACAGACTTCGAGGGAAAAACTGTTTTTT	-	-	TRBJ1-4	TRBV7-9
CASSSGTGNTIYF	TGTGCCAGCAGCTCCGGTACTGGAAACACCATATATTTT	-	-	TRBJ1-3	TRBV7-9
CASGFSGANVLTF	TGTGCTAGTGGATTCTCGGGGGCCAACGTCCTGACTTTC	-	-	TRBJ2-6	TRBV12-5
CASSLVLAGTGELFF	TGTGCCAGCAGCTTAGTGCTAGCGGGCACCGGGGAGCTGTTTTTT	-	TRBD2	TRBJ2-2	TRBV7-3
CASRSLSSLGEQYF	TGTGCCAGCAGATCCTTGAGCTCCCTGGGGGAGCAGTACTTC	-	-	TRBJ2-7	TRBV6-5
CASSPQDRQETQYF	TGTGCCAGCAGCCCTCAGGACCGACAAGAGACCCAGTACTTC	-	-	TRBJ2-5	TRBV9
CAISTSASYEQYF	TGTGCCATCAGCACTAGCGCCTCCTACGAGCAGTACTTC	-	TRBD2	TRBJ2-7	TRBV10-3
CAISEGYNQPQHF	TGTGCCATCAGTGAAGGTTACAATCAGCCCCAGCATTTT	-	-	TRBJ1-5	TRBV10-3
CASSPALAGGNEQFF	TGCGCCAGCAGCCCGGCGCTAGCGGGAGGCAATGAGCAGTTCTTC	-	TRBD2	TRBJ2-1	TRBV4-1
CASSRGLAESYEQYF	TGTGCCAGCAGCCGAGGACTAGCGGAATCCTACGAGCAGTACTTC	-	TRBD2	TRBJ2-7	TRBV6-5
CASSQDSGERAYYGYTF	TGCGCCAGCAGCCAAGATAGTGGGGAACGGGCCTACTATGGCTACACCTTC	-	-	TRBJ1-2	TRBV4-1
CASSLKASGYNEQFF	TGTGCCAGCAGTTTAAAGGCTAGCGGATACAATGAGCAGTTCTTC	-	TRBD2	TRBJ2-1	TRBV27
CASSLGTSGYEQFF	TGTGCCAGCAGCTTAGGGACTAGTGGCTATGAGCAGTTCTTC	-	TRBD2	TRBJ2-1	TRBV7-7
CASSQTGDFNEQYF	TGTGCCAGCAGCCAGACAGGGGATTTCAACGAGCAGTACTTC	-	TRBD1	TRBJ2-7	TRBV27